This TCR beta chain was obtained from a study of tumor and adjacent non-tumor tissue in lung cancer. The wider study: On average, productive TCRbeta reads reached 4 million to 5 million per sample. Broader study findings: Shorter survival was associated with higher TCR diversity in tumors.

CDR1 is DFQATT and CDR2 is SNEGSKA in the germline V gene (reference sequence). V shed 7 bases and J shed 0 bases, with 11 bases lying between them. CDR3 length: 13 residues. RNA was extracted from bulk tissue without any cell sorting. Comments on this clonotype: Its antigen is as yet unknown.

TCRbeta libraries were built with three rounds of nested PCR, modified from ARM-PCR. From the multiplex PCR reads, TCRdb called clonotypes with MiXCR, one entry per CDR3 protein. This sample carries 75,000 to 80,000 distinct CDR3 sequences, 75% to 90% of them seen once, and the ten largest clones take approximately 12%. The clonotype originates from a woman aged 50 to 65 with non-small cell lung cancer. The material sequenced was lung tumor tissue. The chain employs TRBV20-1 and TRBJ2-3; D is uncertain. The CDR3 region is CSVGSVSTDTQYF. CDR3 sequence (DNA): TGCAGTGTTGGCTCCGTAAGCACAGATACGCAGTATTTT.